Listed below are T cell receptor beta chains from one sample, sequenced in a study of shared clonotypes between healthy human individuals. TCRdb keeps only in-frame clones here, not all; method: immunoSEQ multiplex PCR. Of 2 million to 2.5 million clones listed, approximately 94% are singletons. Sequencing was carried out using naive CD4+ T cells sorted from blood. These receptors all stem from a young man in good health. The CDR3 runs from the conserved cysteine through the conserved F or W. The D gene is left open where the match is weak. Size tells how often a clone was seen (once, few, many) or the class of an expanded clone, and some rows leave it out.

clone_size	j_call	v_call	d_call	cdr3_aa	cdr3_nt
-	TRBJ1-4	TRBV2	-	CASSDRRREKLFF	TGTGCCAGCTCTGACAGAAGGCGAGAAAAACTGTTTTTT
-	TRBJ1-1	TRBV6-6	-	CASSSRLNTEAFF	TGTGCCAGCAGTTCGCGGCTCAACACTGAAGCTTTCTTT
-	TRBJ1-5	TRBV28	-	CASSFTLRTSDQPQHF	TGTGCCAGCAGTTTTACTCTCCGGACAAGCGATCAGCCCCAGCATTTT
once	TRBJ2-7	TRBV7-2	-	CASSLMGTSYEQYF	TGTGCCAGCAGCTTAATGGGGACCTCCTACGAGCAGTACTTC
few	TRBJ1-6	TRBV2	-	CASGREGGDSPLHF	TGTGCCAGCGGTCGGGAGGGTGGAGATTCACCCCTCCACTTT
-	TRBJ2-7	TRBV10-2	-	CASGEPRGYEQYF	TGCGCCAGCGGGGAACCGCGGGGCTACGAGCAGTACTTC
-	TRBJ1-1	TRBV1	-	CTSSPGTGPTEAFF	TGCACCAGCAGCCCCGGGACAGGGCCCACTGAAGCTTTCTTT
-	TRBJ2-7	TRBV5-4	-	CASSLGGVRGYEQYF	TGTGCCAGCAGCTTAGGGGGTGTCAGGGGCTACGAGCAGTACTTC
-	TRBJ2-5	TRBV6-1	TRBD1	CASIWTGGETQYF	TGTGCCAGCATTTGGACAGGGGGAGAGACCCAGTACTTC
-	TRBJ2-7	TRBV7-9	-	CASSETSQSSYEQYF	TGTGCCAGCAGCGAAACTAGCCAAAGCTCCTACGAGCAGTACTTC
-	TRBJ1-2	TRBV18	-	CASSPINTEGSYGYTF	TGTGCCAGCTCACCAATTAACACAGAGGGGTCCTATGGCTACACCTTC
once	TRBJ2-1	TRBV5-6	-	CASSRETGRSYNEQFF	TGTGCCAGCAGTCGGGAGACAGGACGCTCCTACAATGAGCAGTTCTTC
-	TRBJ2-5	TRBV11-2	TRBD1	CASRITGGKETQYF	TGTGCCAGCAGGATAACAGGGGGCAAAGAGACCCAGTACTTC
once	TRBJ2-2	TRBV15	-	CATSREGRGGGELFF	TGTGCCACCAGCAGAGAAGGCAGGGGTGGCGGGGAGCTGTTTTTT